Listed below are T cell receptor beta chains from one sample, sequenced in a study of cytomegalovirus exposure and HLA in healthy donors. The method was immunoSEQ multiplex PCR; TCRdb's version includes in-frame clones alone and lacks a portion of them. This repertoire includes fewer than 75,000 clones. The source material was PBMCs. These receptors all come from a boy aged 10-17 years in good health and CMV-seronegative. Each CDR3 is given with its conserved first and last residue. D genes are given only for firm matches.

V	J	D	length	CDR3	DNA
TRBV9	TRBJ1-2	.	14	CASSVGAGSYGYTF	TGTGCCAGCAGCGTAGGGGCAGGGTCCTATGGCTACACCTTC
TRBV7-9	TRBJ1-1	.	14	CASSSETGNTEAFF	TGTGCCAGCAGCTCAGAGACAGGCAACACTGAAGCTTTCTTT
TRBV2	TRBJ2-5	TRBD2	16	CASSELFSGEEETQYF	TGTGCCAGCAGTGAATTGTTTAGCGGGGAGGAAGAGACCCAGTACTTC
TRBV7-9	TRBJ1-2	TRBD1	16	CASSNTGTGSSYGYTF	TGTGCCAGCAGCAATACCGGGACAGGGAGCTCCTATGGCTACACCTTC
TRBV30	TRBJ2-4	.	12	CAWSVFEEVQYF	TGTGCCTGGAGTGTATTTGAGGAGGTTCAGTACTTC
TRBV19	TRBJ1-1	.	12	CASSMEYTEAFF	TGTGCCAGTAGTATGGAGTACACTGAAGCTTTCTTT
TRBV5-6	TRBJ2-2	.	15	CASSLPGSDTGELFF	TGTGCCAGCAGCTTGCCAGGGTCGGACACCGGGGAGCTGTTTTTT
TRBV5-6	TRBJ1-1	TRBD1	13	CASSAQGVTEAFF	TGTGCCAGCAGCGCGCAGGGGGTGACTGAAGCTTTCTTT
TRBV7-6	TRBJ1-5	.	15	CASSLGSGLSQPQHF	TGTGCCAGCAGCTTAGGCAGCGGGTTGTCGCAGCCCCAGCATTTT
TRBV7-9	TRBJ1-2	.	15	CASSPDQGGVSGYTF	TGTGCCAGCAGCCCTGACCAAGGAGGGGTAAGCGGCTACACCTTC
TRBV19	TRBJ1-1	.	12	CASSPTGGGAFF	TGTGCCAGTAGTCCGACGGGAGGGGGAGCTTTCTTT
TRBV4-2	TRBJ1-1	TRBD1	15	CASSQATGANTEAFF	TGTGCCAGCAGCCAAGCTACAGGGGCGAACACTGAAGCTTTCTTT
TRBV6-5	TRBJ2-3	TRBD1	16	CASSYSTGQGADTQYF	TGTGCCAGCAGTTACTCGACGGGACAGGGAGCAGATACGCAGTATTTT
TRBV2	TRBJ1-2	.	14	CASSENQGFIGYTF	TGTGCCAGCAGTGAAAACCAGGGGTTTATTGGCTACACCTTC
TRBV7-2	TRBJ2-7	TRBD2	14	CASSWASGRSEQYF	TGTGCCAGCAGCTGGGCTAGCGGGAGGAGCGAGCAGTACTTC
TRBV19	TRBJ1-6	TRBD1	12	CASSDRDSPLHF	TGTGCCAGTAGTGACAGGGATTCACCCCTCCACTTT
TRBV7-2	TRBJ2-7	.	17	CASSLEGGGESSYEQYF	TGTGCCAGCAGCTTAGAGGGGGGAGGGGAAAGCTCCTACGAGCAGTACTTC